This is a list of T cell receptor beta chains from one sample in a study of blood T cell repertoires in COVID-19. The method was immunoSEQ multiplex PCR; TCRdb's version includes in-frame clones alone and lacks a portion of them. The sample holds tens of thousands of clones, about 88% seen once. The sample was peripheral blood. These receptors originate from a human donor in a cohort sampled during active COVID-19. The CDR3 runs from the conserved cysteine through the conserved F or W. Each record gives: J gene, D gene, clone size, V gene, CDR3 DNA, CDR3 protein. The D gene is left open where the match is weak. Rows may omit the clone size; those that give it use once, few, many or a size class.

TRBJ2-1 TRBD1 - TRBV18 TGTGCCAGCTCACCACCGGGGAACAGGGGATATGAGCAGTTCTTC CASSPPGNRGYEQFF
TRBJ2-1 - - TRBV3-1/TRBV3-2 TGTGCCAGCAGCCAAGAGATACGGGTTTCCCAAAGCTCCTACAATGAGCAGTTCTTC CASSQEIRVSQSSYNEQFF
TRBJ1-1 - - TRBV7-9 TGTGCCAGCAGCTTAATATCGGCAGGGCATGAAGCTTTCTTT CASSLISAGHEAFF
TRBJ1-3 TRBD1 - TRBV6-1 TGTGCCAGCAGTGGCGACAGGGGTCTCTCTGGAAACACCATATATTTT CASSGDRGLSGNTIYF
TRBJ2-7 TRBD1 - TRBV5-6 TGTGCCAGCAGCTCCGGGACAGGGGGCGCGGTCGAGCAGTACTTC CASSSGTGGAVEQYF
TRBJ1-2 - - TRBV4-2 TGTGCCAGCAGCCCCCGGGAGGGTGAAATAGATGGCTACACCTTC CASSPREGEIDGYTF
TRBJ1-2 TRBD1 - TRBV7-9 TGTGCCAGCAGCTTGGCCGGGACAGGGATGGGCTACACCTTC CASSLAGTGMGYTF
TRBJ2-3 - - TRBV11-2 TGTGCCAGCCTCCCCCGGGGAGGGGGGCTATTCACAGATACGCAGTATTTT CASLPRGGGLFTDTQYF
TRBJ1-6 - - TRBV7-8 TGTGCCAGCAGCTATGACTTGAGCTCCTATAATTCACCCCTCCACTTT CASSYDLSSYNSPLHF
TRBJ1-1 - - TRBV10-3 TGTGCCATCAGTGAGTCTGATAAAACAGAAGCTTTCTTT CAISESDKTEAFF
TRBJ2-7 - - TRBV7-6 TGTGCCAGCAGCCGAAGGGGCTACGAGCAGTACTTC CASSRRGYEQYF
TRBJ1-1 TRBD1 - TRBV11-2 TGTGCCAGCAGCTTAGCAGGGGGCTTTGAAGCTTTCTTT CASSLAGGFEAFF
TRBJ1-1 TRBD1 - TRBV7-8 TGTGCCAGCAGCTCAGGGGGCGCGAGAACTGAAGCTTTCTTT CASSSGGARTEAFF
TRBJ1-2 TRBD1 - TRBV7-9 TGTGCCAGCAGCTTAGGCAGGGGGTTCAGTGGCTACACCTTC CASSLGRGFSGYTF
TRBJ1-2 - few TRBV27 TGTGCCAGCAGGGTACAGGGTCCGAGCGGCTATGGCTACACCTTC CASRVQGPSGYGYTF
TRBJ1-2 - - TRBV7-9 TGTGCCAGCAGCTTAGATGCAGGGCGCCGCTACACCTTC CASSLDAGRRYTF
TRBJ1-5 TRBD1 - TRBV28 TGTGCCAGCAGGGAAAACAGGGGTCTTACGGGCAATCAGCCCCAGCATTTT CASRENRGLTGNQPQHF
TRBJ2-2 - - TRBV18 TGTGCCAGCTCACCACCGCACAGGGTTGCCGGGGAGCTGTTTTTT CASSPPHRVAGELFF
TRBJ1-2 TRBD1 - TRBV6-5 TGTGCCAGCACCTCATTAGACAGGGGGAATGGCTACACCTTC CASTSLDRGNGYTF
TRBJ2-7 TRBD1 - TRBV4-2 TGTGCCAGCCGAATGGCCCACACGCTCGGGACAGGTTCGTTGGAGCAGTACTTC CASRMAHTLGTGSLEQYF
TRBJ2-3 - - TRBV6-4 TGTGCCAGCAGCCACTCGGGGGAGGCCACAGATACGCAGTATTTT CASSHSGEATDTQYF
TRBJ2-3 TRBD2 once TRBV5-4 TGTGCCAGCAGCTTCCGACTAGCGGGGAACACAGATACGCAGTATTTT CASSFRLAGNTDTQYF
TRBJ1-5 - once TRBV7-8 TGTGCCAGCAGCTTGGATCGGGATCAGCCCCAGCATTTT CASSLDRDQPQHF
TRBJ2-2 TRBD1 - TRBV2 TGTGCCAGCAGTGTAAGGGCAGGGGGCCTGAACACCGGGGAGCTGTTTTTT CASSVRAGGLNTGELFF
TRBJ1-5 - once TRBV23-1 TGCGCCAGCAGTCCGCCGTTGCGGGGAGGCAATCAGCCCCAGCATTTT CASSPPLRGGNQPQHF
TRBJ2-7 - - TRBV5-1 TGCGCCAGCAGCTTGGGAACGGGGAGCTCCTACGAGCAGTACTTC CASSLGTGSSYEQYF
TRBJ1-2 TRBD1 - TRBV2 TGTGCCAGCAAAAACCGGACAGGGTTGGGCTATGGCTACACCTTC CASKNRTGLGYGYTF
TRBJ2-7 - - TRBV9 TGTGCCAGCAGCGTAGGTTATAGTCGTTCCTACGAGCAGTACTTC CASSVGYSRSYEQYF
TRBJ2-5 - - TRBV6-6 TGTGCCAGCAGTTACCCGGGACTGGGAGAGACCCAGTACTTC CASSYPGLGETQYF
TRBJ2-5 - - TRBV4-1 TGCGCCAGCAGCCGCATTTTCCAGGGTCAAGAGACCCAGTACTTC CASSRIFQGQETQYF
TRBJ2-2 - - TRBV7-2 TGTGCCAGCAGCTCCCTACCCGGGGAGCTGTTTTTT CASSSLPGELFF
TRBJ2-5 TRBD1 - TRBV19 TGTGCCAGTAGTACGAACCCGGGACAGGGGCAGACCCAGTACTTC CASSTNPGQGQTQYF
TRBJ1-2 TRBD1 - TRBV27 TGTGCCAGCACCATTACAGGGGGAGGAGGAGGCTACACCTTC CASTITGGGGGYTF
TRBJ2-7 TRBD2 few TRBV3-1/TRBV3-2 TGTGCCAGCAGCCGGGCGGGGGGAAGTTACGAGCAGTACTTC CASSRAGGSYEQYF
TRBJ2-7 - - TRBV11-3 TGTGCCAGCAGCCAGGGGGGTGGGTCCCAGGAGCAGTACTTC CASSQGGGSQEQYF
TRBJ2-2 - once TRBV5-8 TGTGCCAGCACCCCGCGCGGGCGGGGCCTGGCGCCCGGGGAGCTGTTTTTT CASTPRGRGLAPGELFF
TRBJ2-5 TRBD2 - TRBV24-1 TGTGCCACCAGTGAATCAAGCGGGGGGGCTTGGGAGACCCAGTACTTC CATSESSGGAWETQYF
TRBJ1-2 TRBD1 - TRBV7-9 TGTGCCAGCAGCTCACAGGGGAACTATGGCTACACCTTC CASSSQGNYGYTF
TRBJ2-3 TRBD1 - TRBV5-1 TGCGCCAGCAGGACAGGGGGCCAGCGCAGCGATACGCAGTATTTT CASRTGGQRSDTQYF
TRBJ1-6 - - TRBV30 TGTGCCTGGAGTTTGGGGGGGAGTTCACCCCTCCACTTT CAWSLGGSSPLHF
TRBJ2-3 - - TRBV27 TGTGCCAGCAGCCCCCCTTGGGACTGGGCAGATACGCAGTATTTT CASSPPWDWADTQYF
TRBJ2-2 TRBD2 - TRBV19 TGTGCCAGTAGTAGCGGACTAGCGGGGGGGCCGGTAGCGCTGTTTTTT CASSSGLAGGPVALFF
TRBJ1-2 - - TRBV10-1 TGCGCCAGCAGCGGAGGGTCCGGCTATGGCTACACCTTC CASSGGSGYGYTF
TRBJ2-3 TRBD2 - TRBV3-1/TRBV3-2 TGTGCCAGCAGCCAACCCCGGACTAGCCGCACAGATACGCAGTATTTT CASSQPRTSRTDTQYF
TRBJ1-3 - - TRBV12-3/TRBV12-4 TGTGCCAGCAGGTCAACATCTGGAAACACCATATATTTT CASRSTSGNTIYF